This T cell receptor (beta chain) was profiled in a study of graft-versus-host responses after intestinal transplantation. CDR1 and CDR2 (germline): MNHEY, SMNVEV (reference sequence). The CDR3 covers 14 residues. The germline V and J ends were trimmed by 6 bases and 5 bases, with 14 bases remaining between them. Profiled with immunoSEQ multiplex PCR; TCRdb holds only in-frame clones, not every one. The sample shows roughly 29,000 clones, 70% to 90% of them seen only once. Sample: PBMCs, taken roughly 68 weeks after intestinal transplantation. The V and J genes are TRBV27 and TRBJ2-1, with D perhaps TRBD1 or TRBD2 (5 bases each). This clonotype was sampled from a human patient who received an intestinal transplant, so some T cells may come from the graft donor. The CDR3 spells CASRAYGTDNEQFF. The CDR3 DNA sequence: TGTGCCAGCAGGGCTTACGGGACGGACAATGAGCAGTTCTTC.